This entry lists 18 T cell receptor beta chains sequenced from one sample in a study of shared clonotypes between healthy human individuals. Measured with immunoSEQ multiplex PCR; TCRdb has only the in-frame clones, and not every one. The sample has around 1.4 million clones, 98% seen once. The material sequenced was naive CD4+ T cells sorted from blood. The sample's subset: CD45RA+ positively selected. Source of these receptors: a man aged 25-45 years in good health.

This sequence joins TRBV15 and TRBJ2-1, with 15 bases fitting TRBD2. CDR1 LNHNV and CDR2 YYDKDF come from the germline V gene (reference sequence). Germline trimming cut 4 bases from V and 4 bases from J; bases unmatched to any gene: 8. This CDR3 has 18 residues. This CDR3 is CATSTRGLAGGLYNEQFF. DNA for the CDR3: TGTGCCACCAGCACCAGGGGACTAGCGGGAGGCTTGTACAATGAGCAGTTCTTC.

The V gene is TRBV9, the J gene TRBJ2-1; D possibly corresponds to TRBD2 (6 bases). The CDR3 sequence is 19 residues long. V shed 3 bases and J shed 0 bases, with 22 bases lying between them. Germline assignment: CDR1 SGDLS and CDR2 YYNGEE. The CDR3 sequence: CASSAGRSGFMNSYNEQFF. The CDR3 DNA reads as TGTGCCAGCAGCGCCGGGAGATCGGGATTTATGAACTCCTACAATGAGCAGTTCTTC.

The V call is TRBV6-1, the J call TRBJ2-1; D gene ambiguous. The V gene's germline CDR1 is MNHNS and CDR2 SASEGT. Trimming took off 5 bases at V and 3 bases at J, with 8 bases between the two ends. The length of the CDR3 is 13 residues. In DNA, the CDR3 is TGTGCCAGCAGTAGTAGCCTCTACAATGAGCAGTTCTTC. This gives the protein CASSSSLYNEQFF.

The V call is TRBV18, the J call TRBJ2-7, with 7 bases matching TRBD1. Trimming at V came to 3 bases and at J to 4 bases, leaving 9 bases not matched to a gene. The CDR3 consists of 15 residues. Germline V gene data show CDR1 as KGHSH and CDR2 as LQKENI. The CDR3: CASSPAGTEFYEQYF. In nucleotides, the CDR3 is TGTGCCAGCTCACCTGCCGGGACAGAATTTTACGAGCAGTACTTC.

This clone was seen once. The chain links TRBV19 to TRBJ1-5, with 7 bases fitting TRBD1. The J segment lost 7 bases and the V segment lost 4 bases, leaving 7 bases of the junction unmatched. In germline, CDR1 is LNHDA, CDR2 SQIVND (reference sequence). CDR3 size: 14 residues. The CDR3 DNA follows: TGTGCCAGTAGTAGCAGGGGGGCGGGCCAGCCCCAGCATTTT. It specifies CASSSRGAGQPQHF.

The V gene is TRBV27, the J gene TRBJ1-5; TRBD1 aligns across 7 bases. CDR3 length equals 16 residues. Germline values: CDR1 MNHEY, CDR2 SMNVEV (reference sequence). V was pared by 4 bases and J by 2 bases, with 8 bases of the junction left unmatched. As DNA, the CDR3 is TGTGCCAGCAGTTCTCAGGGGGGCAGCGGCAATCAGCCCCAGCATTTT. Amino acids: CASSSQGGSGNQPQHF.

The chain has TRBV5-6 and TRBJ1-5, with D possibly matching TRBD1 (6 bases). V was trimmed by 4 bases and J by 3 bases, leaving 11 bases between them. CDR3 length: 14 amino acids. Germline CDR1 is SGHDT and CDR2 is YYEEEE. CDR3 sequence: CASSKGDPNQPQHF. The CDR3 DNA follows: TGTGCCAGCAGCAAGGGGGACCCCAATCAGCCCCAGCATTTT.

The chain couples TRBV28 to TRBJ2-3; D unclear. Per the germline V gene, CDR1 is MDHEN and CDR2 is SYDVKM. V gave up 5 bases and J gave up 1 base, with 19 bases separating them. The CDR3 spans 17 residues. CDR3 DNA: TGTGCCAGCAGTCAACCGATAGCAATTCCGGGCACAGATACGCAGTATTTT. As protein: CASSQPIAIPGTDTQYF.

The CDR3 sequence: CASSSGWGYNEQFF. CDR3 nucleotides: TGTGCCAGCTCATCGGGTTGGGGATACAATGAGCAGTTCTTC. V is TRBV18 and J is TRBJ2-1; D not resolved. CDR1 is KGHSH, CDR2 LQKENI, per germline. The CDR3 length is 14 residues. Trimming removed 5 bases at V and 4 bases at J, with 12 bases between.

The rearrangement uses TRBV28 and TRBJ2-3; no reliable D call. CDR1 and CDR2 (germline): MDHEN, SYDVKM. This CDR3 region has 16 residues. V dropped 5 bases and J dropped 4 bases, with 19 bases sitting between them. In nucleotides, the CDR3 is TGTGCCAGCAGTCCCTTAGAGCTGGTGGGCCCAGATACGCAGTATTTT. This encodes CASSPLELVGPDTQYF.

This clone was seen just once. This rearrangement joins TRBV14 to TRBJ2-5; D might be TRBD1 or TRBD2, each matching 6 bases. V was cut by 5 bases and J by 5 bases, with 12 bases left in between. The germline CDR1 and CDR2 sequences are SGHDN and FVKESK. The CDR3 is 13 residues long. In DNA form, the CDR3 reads TGTGCCAGCAGCTCCGGGGGCTGGGAGACCCAGTACTTC. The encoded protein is CASSSGGWETQYF.

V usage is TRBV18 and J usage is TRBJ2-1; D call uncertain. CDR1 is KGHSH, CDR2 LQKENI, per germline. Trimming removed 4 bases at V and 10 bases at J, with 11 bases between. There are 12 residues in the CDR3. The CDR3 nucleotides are TGTGCCAGCTCACGCCTCGGGCAGGAGCAGTTCTTC. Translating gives CASSRLGQEQFF.

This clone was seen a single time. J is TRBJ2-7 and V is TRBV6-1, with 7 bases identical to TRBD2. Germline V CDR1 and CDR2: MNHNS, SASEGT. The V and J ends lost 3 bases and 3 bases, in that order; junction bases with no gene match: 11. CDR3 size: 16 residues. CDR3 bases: TGTGCCAGCAGTGATCTCCCGGGACTAACGAGCTACGAGCAGTACTTC. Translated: CASSDLPGLTSYEQYF.

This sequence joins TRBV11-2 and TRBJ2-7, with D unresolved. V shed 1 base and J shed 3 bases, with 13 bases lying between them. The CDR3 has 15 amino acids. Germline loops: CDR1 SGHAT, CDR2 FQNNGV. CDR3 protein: CASSLGVGWVYEQYF. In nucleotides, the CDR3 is TGTGCCAGCAGCTTAGGAGTGGGGTGGGTCTACGAGCAGTACTTC.

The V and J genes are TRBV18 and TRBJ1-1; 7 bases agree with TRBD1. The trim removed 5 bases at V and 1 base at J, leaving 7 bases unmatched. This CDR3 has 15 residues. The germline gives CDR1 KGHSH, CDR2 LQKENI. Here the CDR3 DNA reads TGTGCCAGCTCATCAGGACAGGCGGGGAACACTGAAGCTTTCTTT. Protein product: CASSSGQAGNTEAFF.

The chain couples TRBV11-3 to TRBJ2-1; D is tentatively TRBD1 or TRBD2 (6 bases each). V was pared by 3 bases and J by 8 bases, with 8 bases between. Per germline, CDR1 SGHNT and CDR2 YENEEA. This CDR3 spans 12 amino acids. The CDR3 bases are TGTGCCAGCAGCTTTAGGGGGGATGAGCAGTTCTTC. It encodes CASSFRGDEQFF.

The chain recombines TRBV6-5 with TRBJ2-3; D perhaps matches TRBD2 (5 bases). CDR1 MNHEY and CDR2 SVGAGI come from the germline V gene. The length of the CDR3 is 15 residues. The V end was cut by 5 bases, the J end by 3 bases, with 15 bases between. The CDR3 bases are TGTGCCAGCAGTCTCCTGGGAGTGGGGACAGATACGCAGTATTTT. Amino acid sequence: CASSLLGVGTDTQYF.

CDR3 protein: CAISELGQGLGVGREQYF. CDR3 sequence (DNA): TGTGCCATCAGTGAGCTTGGACAGGGCCTAGGGGTTGGCAGGGAGCAGTACTTC. The rearrangement joins TRBV10-3 to TRBJ2-7; 8 bases agree with TRBD1. The V gene end was trimmed by 2 bases and the J gene end by 7 bases; junction bases not matched to a gene: 19. CDR3 length: 18 residues. Germline V gene sequence: CDR1 ENHRY, CDR2 SYGVKD.